Each of the 28 T cell receptor beta chains below was sequenced from the same sample in a study of CD8+CD57+ T cells in acquired aplastic anemia (dated by TCRdb to 2017 to 2018). Sequencing instrument: Illumina HiSeq 2000. Genomic DNA served as template for TCR beta VDJ combination and CDR3 sequence profiling. TCRdb took the public reads, trimmed them with fastp at Q25, ran MiXCR for clone calling and kept in-frame beta chains. A single entry per CDR3 protein holds the most common genes and DNA from its merged rows. This sample has 200,000 to 250,000 distinct CDR3 sequences in its table, and around 49% of those were observed once. The top ten hold nearly 20% of the sample. Expansion of CD8+CD57+ cells had been shown by flow cytometry in the patients chosen for sequencing. Sequencing was carried out using sorted CD4+, CD8+, or CD8+CD57+ T cells (not recorded which) from PBMCs. These receptors came from a human donor with aplastic anemia.

The chain recombines TRBV19 with TRBJ2-6, with TRBD1 matching 9 bases. The CDR3 length is 17 residues. Germline values: CDR1 LNHDA, CDR2 SQIVND (reference sequence). The V and J ends lost 6 bases and 2 bases, in that order; junction bases with no gene match: 8. This CDR3 is CASSPGQGKAGANVLTF. DNA of the CDR3: TGTGCCAGTAGCCCGGGACAGGGAAAGGCTGGGGCCAACGTCCTGACTTTC.

The chain links TRBV19 to TRBJ2-4; possibly TRBD1 for D (6 bases). The CDR3 extends over 14 amino acids. The germline CDR1 and CDR2 sequences are LNHDA and SQIVND (reference sequence). Trimming left V 5 bases short and J 3 bases short, with 11 bases between. CDR3 in DNA: TGTGCCAGTAGTGGACAAGGGGGCAAAAACATTCAGTACTTC. Translated, it gives CASSGQGGKNIQYF.

The V call is TRBV3-1, the J call TRBJ1-4; D is possibly TRBD1 (5 bases). CDR1 and CDR2 from the germline V gene are LGHDT and YNNKEL (reference sequence). V gave up 4 bases and J gave up 9 bases, with 18 bases separating them. The CDR3 has 15 amino acids. CDR3 bases: TGTGCCAGCAGCCCCCTTGGGGCGGGGTATAAAAAACTGTTTTTT. As protein: CASSPLGAGYKKLFF.

This chain uses TRBV14 with TRBJ1-6, with 7 bases that match TRBD1. The CDR3 is 14 residues long. V was clipped by 0 bases and J by 8 bases; unmatched bases: 1. Germline lookup yields CDR1 SGHDN and CDR2 FVKESK. CDR3 DNA: TGTGCCAGCAGCCAAGACAGGGGGGATTCACCCCTCCACTTT. This gives the protein CASSQDRGDSPLHF.

In its sample, this clonotype was seen many times. This rearrangement joins TRBV27 to TRBJ1-2; maybe TRBD1 (5 bases). The V gene lost 5 bases and the J gene lost 8 bases, with 21 bases spanning the gap. Looked up from germline, CDR1 is MNHEY and CDR2 is SMNVEV (reference sequence). CDR3 length: 15 amino acids. CDR3 sequence (DNA): TGTGCCAGCAGTGCAGGGCCATGGGGGGGGTACGGCTACACCTTC. Its translation is CASSAGPWGGYGYTF.

This chain connects TRBV27 to TRBJ2-3; D is perhaps TRBD1 (6 bases). Germline V lookup: CDR1 MNHEY, CDR2 SMNVEV (reference sequence). Trimming removed 7 bases at V and 6 bases at J, with 35 bases between. The CDR3 consists of 20 residues. The CDR3 region is CASTPLFETGRGILMDTQYF. In DNA, the CDR3 is TGTGCCAGCACTCCCCTGTTCGAGACAGGAAGGGGGATTCTCATGGATACGCAGTATTTT.

Ten or more counts support this clonotype. The V gene is TRBV5-8, the J gene TRBJ2-4, with 10 bases that match TRBD1. Germline V CDR1 and CDR2: SGHTS, YDEGEE. V lost 5 bases to trimming and J lost 8 bases; unmatched junction nucleotides: 4. The CDR3 extends over 13 amino acids. Here the CDR3 reads CASRRQGADIQYF. The CDR3 nucleotides are TGTGCCAGCAGGCGACAGGGGGCTGACATTCAGTACTTC.

Ten or more counts support this clonotype. CDR3 nucleotide sequence: TGCAGTGCTAAGGACAGTTCGGTGGCCGGGGAGCTGTTTTTT. Its protein is CSAKDSSVAGELFF. The chain joins TRBV20-1 to TRBJ2-2; a weak D match, TRBD1 (6 bases). The CDR3 loop spans 14 amino acids. The germline V gene has CDR1 DFQATT and CDR2 SNEGSKA (reference sequence). Trimming took off 4 bases at V and 6 bases at J, with 15 bases between the two ends.

The CDR3 nucleotides read TGTGCCAGCGCCTTGGACAGGGTAGTGGAGACCCAGTACTTC. Residues: CASALDRVVETQYF. The chain uses TRBV2 and TRBJ2-5; 8 bases are shared with TRBD1. This CDR3 has 14 amino acids. Germline V gene data show CDR1 as SNHLY and CDR2 as FYNNEI. The junction had 10 bases not matched to a gene; V was cut back by 8 bases and J by 5 bases.

The chain is built from TRBV20-1 and TRBJ2-2, with a possible D match to TRBD1 (6 bases). The CDR3 contains 16 residues. V lost 1 base to trimming and J lost 3 bases, with 15 bases between them. Germline CDR1 and CDR2: DFQATT and SNEGSKA (reference sequence). As DNA, the CDR3 is TGCAGTGCTAGAGGGGGAACAGGGTGGGACACCGGGGAGCTGTTTTTT. Encoded protein: CSARGGTGWDTGELFF.

In its sample, this clonotype was seen many times. J is TRBJ2-7 and V is TRBV7-9; no clear D. CDR1 SEHNR and CDR2 FQNEAQ come from the germline V gene (reference sequence). With 2 bases removed from V and 1 base from J, the gap between germline ends came to 6 bases. This CDR3 comprises 13 residues. This CDR3 reads CASSLLGSYEQYF. The CDR3 region has the DNA TGTGCCAGCAGCTTATTAGGTTCCTACGAGCAGTACTTC.

This clonotype was detected many times. The genes are TRBV6-5 and TRBJ1-1, with TRBD1 matching over 9 bases. The germline gives CDR1 MNHEY, CDR2 SVGAGI. The CDR3 extends over 16 amino acids. V lost 6 bases, J lost 4 bases, and 12 bases stayed unmatched. CDR3 protein: CASSQTGGAGPTEAFF. The CDR3 DNA reads TGTGCCAGCAGCCAAACAGGGGGCGCGGGTCCCACTGAAGCTTTCTTT.

The chain joins TRBV15 to TRBJ1-2; D uncertain. The V and J ends lost 1 base and 0 bases respectively, with 6 bases between them. The CDR3 contains 14 residues. The V gene's germline CDR1 is LNHNV and CDR2 YYDKDF (reference sequence). The CDR3: CATSRARTNYGYTF. In DNA, the CDR3 is TGTGCCACCAGCAGAGCCAGAACTAACTATGGCTACACCTTC.

V usage is TRBV7-2 and J usage is TRBJ2-5; unclear D gene. Trimming shortened V by 6 bases and J by 5 bases, and 16 bases separated the two germline ends. The CDR3 spans 14 residues. Germline V CDR1 and CDR2: SGHTA, FQGNSA. In nucleotides, the CDR3 is TGTGCCAGCAGTTACTCTCCTAGTCCGGAGACCCAGTACTTC. Its protein product is CASSYSPSPETQYF.

The rearrangement uses TRBV24-1 and TRBJ2-5; D is unclear. Germline-derived CDR1 and CDR2 are KGHDR and SFDVKD. The CDR3 contains 13 residues. Trimming left V 3 bases short and J 2 bases short, with 6 bases between. CDR3 sequence reads: CATSDPEQETQYF. The CDR3 nucleotides are TGTGCCACCAGTGATCCCGAGCAAGAGACCCAGTACTTC.

This clonotype appeared many times. One end of the junction fails to match germline, which may point to a read error. The J gene is TRBJ1-5, the V gene TRBV12-5; D call uncertain. The CDR3 is 15 amino acids. Germline V lookup: CDR1 LGHNT, CDR2 FRNRAP. CDR3: CPMAGGSYSNQPQHF. The CDR3 bases are TGCCCTATGGCAGGCGGGTCTTATAGCAATCAGCCCCAGCATTTT.

This clonotype showed up just a few times. V and J are TRBV20-1 and TRBJ2-5; 10 bases align to TRBD1. The J call is doubtful: the DNA matches TRBJ2-7 better. Looked up from germline, CDR1 is DFQATT and CDR2 is SNEGSKA (reference sequence). The CDR3 extends over 15 amino acids. CDR3 region: CSAKIGRDRGNEQYF. In DNA, the CDR3 is TGCAGTGCGAAAATCGGCCGGGACAGGGGCAACGAGCAGTACTTC.

As for this clonotype: This may arise from a read error, as a much more abundant clone is one base away. The chain uses TRBV24-1 and TRBJ1-1; D is possibly TRBD1 (6 bases). The V gene lost 4 bases and the J gene lost 4 bases, with 15 bases spanning the gap. In germline, CDR1 is KGHDR, CDR2 SFDVKD. CDR3 length: 15 amino acids. The CDR3 region is CATSDPRGPSTEAFF. In DNA, the CDR3 is TGTGCCACCAGTGACCCCAGGGGACCGAGCACTGAAGCTTTCTTT.

This clonotype showed up just once. The chain is built from TRBV2 and TRBJ1-1, with D hard to call. The CDR3 consists of 12 residues. Per the germline V gene, CDR1 is SNHLY and CDR2 is FYNNEI. V was shortened by 6 bases and J by 7 bases, with 12 bases between the two germline ends. The CDR3: CASRTGFVEAFF. CDR3 nucleotide sequence: TGTGCCAGCAGGACCGGGTTCGTTGAAGCTTTCTTT.

V usage is TRBV29-1 and J usage is TRBJ1-2; D unresolved. V shed 1 base and J shed 7 bases, with 13 bases lying between them. The CDR3 extends over 13 amino acids. The germline V gene encodes CDR1 SQVTM and CDR2 ANQGSEA. Here the CDR3 DNA reads TGCAGCGTTGAAGTGTTGACTAGGAGTGGCTACACCTTC. This codes for CSVEVLTRSGYTF. Looking up the rest from reference TRBV29-1 and TRBJ1-2 gives the full variable domain: SAVISQKPSRDICQRGTSLTIQCQVDSQVTMMFWYRQQPGQSLTLIATANQGSEATYESGFVIDKFPISRPNLTFSTLTVSNMSPEDSSIYLCSVEVLTRSGYTFGSGTRLTVV.

The rearrangement joins TRBV19 to TRBJ1-6; 7 positions match TRBD1. Trimming at V came to 9 bases and at J to 6 bases, leaving 11 bases not matched to a gene. This CDR3 region has 15 residues. In germline, CDR1 is LNHDA, CDR2 SQIVND (reference sequence). This CDR3 is CASSLTGTANSPLHF. The CDR3 coding sequence is TGTGCCAGCAGCCTGACCGGGACAGCTAATTCACCCCTCCACTTT.

This clonotype was seen many times. The chain couples TRBV7-3 to TRBJ2-3; 12 nucleotides match TRBD2. The ends lost 4 bases at V and 8 bases at J; junction bases unmatched: 10. Per the germline V gene, CDR1 is SGHTA and CDR2 is FQGTGA. The CDR3 sequence is 16 residues long. CDR3 amino acids: CASSSRLAGAKATQYF. The CDR3 region has the DNA TGTGCCAGCAGCTCCCGACTAGCGGGGGCTAAGGCTACGCAGTATTTT. The entire variable domain, with the rest obtained from reference TRBV7-3 and TRBJ2-3, is as follows: GAGVSQTPSNKVTEKGKYVELRCDPISGHTALYWYRQSLGQGPEFLIYFQGTGAADDSGLPNDRFFAVRPEGSVSTLKIQRTERGDSAVYLCASSSRLAGAKATQYFGPGTRLTVL.

The chain has TRBV29-1 and TRBJ1-1; TRBD1 aligns across 10 bases. This CDR3 has 16 amino acids. CDR1 SQVTM and CDR2 ANQGSEA come from the germline V gene. V was clipped by 4 bases and J by 0 bases; unmatched bases: 8. The CDR3 protein is CSVGGTGVGMNTEAFF. CDR3 sequence (DNA): TGCAGCGTTGGGGGGACAGGGGTTGGGATGAACACTGAAGCTTTCTTT.

This clonotype appeared once. This sequence joins TRBV7-2 and TRBJ2-3, with D possibly being TRBD2 (5 bases). Trimming shortened V by 5 bases and J by 2 bases, and 20 bases separated the two germline ends. Germline CDR1 reads SGHTA; CDR2 reads FQGNSA. The CDR3 is 17 amino acids. The CDR3 region is CASSPAGLTSFTDTQYF. The DNA for the CDR3 is TGTGCCAGCAGCCCCGCCGGACTTACAAGTTTCACAGATACGCAGTATTTT.

A single count supports this clonotype. J is TRBJ2-5 and V is TRBV7-9, with 11 nucleotides matching TRBD1. The J segment lost 7 bases and the V segment lost 5 bases, leaving 3 bases of the junction unmatched. Per the germline V gene, CDR1 is SEHNR and CDR2 is FQNEAQ (reference sequence). The CDR3 consists of 13 residues. The CDR3 DNA is TGTGCCAGCAGCACCGGGACAGGGGGGACCCAGTACTTC. Translating gives CASSTGTGGTQYF. Full variable domain (outside the CDR3, taken from reference TRBV7-9 and TRBJ2-5): DTGVSQNPRHKITKRGQNVTFRCDPISEHNRLYWYRQTLGQGPEFLTYFQNEAQLEKSRLLSDRFSAERPKGSFSTLEIQRTEQGDSAMYLCASSTGTGGTQYFGPGTRLLVL.

In its sample, this clonotype was seen many times. V gene TRBV5-1 combines with J gene TRBJ2-1, with TRBD2 matching 13 bases. The CDR3 sequence is 15 residues long. Germline CDR1 is SGHRS and CDR2 is YFSETQ. V dropped 4 bases and J dropped 5; count of bases not matched to a gene: 3. Written as DNA, the CDR3 is TGCGCCAGCAGCATGACTAGCGGGGGGAACAATGAGCAGTTCTTC. This codes for CASSMTSGGNNEQFF.

On this clonotype: It may be a read error: a sequence one base away is much more abundant. The gene calls are TRBV10-3 and TRBJ1-5, with 8 positions matching TRBD1. The CDR3 is made up of 14 amino acids. Germline V gene data show CDR1 as ENHRY and CDR2 as SYGVKD. V was clipped by 11 bases and J by 2 bases; unmatched bases: 8. The CDR3 DNA is TGTGCCGGCAGTTCGACAGGGGGCAATCAGCCCCAGCATTTT. Protein product: CAGSSTGGNQPQHF.

The chain has TRBV19 and TRBJ1-5, with a weak D call TRBD1 (5 bases). The CDR3 extends over 14 amino acids. V was trimmed by 9 bases and J by 5 bases, leaving 17 bases between them. Germline V gene lookup returns CDR1 LNHDA and CDR2 SQIVND (reference sequence). DNA for the CDR3: TGTGCCAGCAGCCACGGCCGGGGGGATCAGCCCCAGCATTTT. Amino acids: CASSHGRGDQPQHF.